The source of this T cell receptor beta chain is a study of T cells after yellow fever vaccination. About the research overall: It was SMART-Seq v4 Ultra Low Input that prepared the fractions with low cell numbers. General study results and limits: Most primary-vaccination clones recurred post-booster (approximately 96% CD4, 88% CD8).

TCRdb fed the 5' RACE reads into MiXCR, producing one record per CDR3 protein. This table has 450,000 to 650,000 distinct CDR3 sequences, 13% appearing once. A few counts support this clonotype. The antigen is unknown. This TCR derives from a man aged 25 to 45 who received the YFV17D yellow fever vaccine. The sample in question was PBMCs, obtained on the day of the yellow fever booster vaccination.

CDR3 nucleotides: TGTGCCAGCAGCTTAGGAGTGGGGGGTCCCTACGAGCAGTACTTC. It specifies CASSLGVGGPYEQYF. The chain links TRBV7-8 to TRBJ2-7; the D gene is possibly TRBD2 (6 bases). This CDR3 contains 15 residues. Germline V CDR1 and CDR2: SGHVS, FQNEAQ. Trimming pared 1 base from V and 2 bases from J, leaving 12 bases between. Full variable domain (missing parts from reference TRBV7-8 and TRBJ2-7): GAGVSQSPRYKVAKRGQDVALRCDPISGHVSLFWYQQALGQGPEFLTYFQNEAQLDKSGLPSDRFFAERPEGSVSTLKIQRTQQEDSAVYLCASSLGVGGPYEQYFGPGTRLTVT.